This T cell receptor (beta chain) was documented in a study of sequential checkpoint blockade in melanoma. This table comes from immunoSEQ multiplex PCR, and its TCRdb copy is limited to in-frame clones, with some not included. The sample holds some 9,300 clones; roughly 73% are singletons and the top ten take about an eighth. As for treatment: randomized to nivolumab then ipilimumab (arm A) or the reverse (arm B). None of the patients previously received DNA-damaging chemotherapy. From thawed PBMCs, live CD3+CD8+ cells negative for CD19 and CD56 were sorted. This CDR3 has 13 residues. CDR1 and CDR2 from the germline V gene are SGDLS and YYNGEE. Trimming removed 0 bases from V and 2 bases from J, with 6 bases in between.

The source is a human donor with melanoma. The specimen comprised CD8+ T cells sorted from blood (inferred from file names), sampled from a patient given nivolumab and ipilimumab in sequence. The genes are TRBV9 and TRBJ2-7; D not certain. The CDR3 here is CASSVAPAYEQYF. The DNA of the CDR3 is TGTGCCAGCAGCGTAGCCCCCGCCTACGAGCAGTACTTC.